The 32 T cell receptor beta chains below were found in one sample sequenced in a study of blood T cell repertoires in COVID-19 (dated by TCRdb to the early 2020s). Library creation used the immunoSEQ multiplex PCR assay. TCRdb provides this immuneACCESS table in a form limited to in-frame rearrangements. Some clones are lacking; in checked studies, under half of them reflect an unresolved V gene, and why the rest are absent is not known. Present in this sample are about 200,000 clones, roughly nine tenths of which were seen just once. Jointly, the top ten make up about 2.2% of the sample. Specimen: peripheral blood. The receptors shown here come from a woman aged 45 to 65 with acute or convalescent COVID-19.

This sequence joins TRBV11-2 and TRBJ2-1, with a weak D call TRBD1 (5 bases). With 6 bases removed from V and 4 bases from J, the gap between germline ends came to 16 bases. The CDR3 spans 15 residues. Germline V gene data show CDR1 as SGHAT and CDR2 as FQNNGV. The CDR3 here is CASSRPDTRYNEQFF. Here the CDR3 DNA reads TGTGCCAGCAGTCGTCCGGACACAAGGTACAATGAGCAGTTCTTC.

V and J are TRBV7-2 and TRBJ2-3; 8 nucleotides line up with TRBD1. From germline, CDR1 is SGHTA and CDR2 FQGNSA. V was pared by 7 bases and J by 5 bases, with 11 bases of the junction left unmatched. The CDR3 has 15 residues. The CDR3 sequence is CASNYRQGRGDTQYF. The CDR3 DNA reads TGTGCCAGCAACTATCGACAGGGGCGCGGAGATACGCAGTATTTT. The whole variable domain, filled in from reference TRBV7-2 and TRBJ2-3, reads GAGVSQSPSNKVTEKGKDVELRCDPISGHTALYWYRQSLGQGLEFLIYFQGNSAPDKSGLPSDRFSAERTGGSVSTLTIQRTQQEDSAVYLCASNYRQGRGDTQYFGPGTRLTVL.

This chain uses TRBV6-5 with TRBJ2-7; TRBD2 is a possible D gene (6 bases). Trimming pared 2 bases from V and 2 bases from J, leaving 10 bases between. CDR1 and CDR2 (germline): MNHEY, SVGAGI. CDR3 length equals 14 residues. This chain's CDR3 is CASSYMEGTYEQYF. The CDR3 nucleotides are TGTGCCAGCAGTTACATGGAGGGCACCTACGAGCAGTACTTC.

This clone is a singleton in its sample. The V gene is TRBV4-2, the J gene TRBJ1-1; D is unresolved. V dropped 1 base and J dropped 0 bases, with 12 bases sitting between them. The CDR3 has 16 amino acids. From germline, CDR1 is LGHNA and CDR2 YNFKEQ. The CDR3 DNA sequence: TGTGCCAGCAGCCAAGGTGCGAGCCAACTGAACACTGAAGCTTTCTTT. Amino acid sequence: CASSQGASQLNTEAFF.

The J gene is TRBJ2-1, the V gene TRBV5-1; a weak D match, TRBD2 (5 bases). Trimming took 2 bases from V and 2 from J, leaving 14 bases between them. This CDR3 region has 16 residues. CDR1 SGHRS and CDR2 YFSETQ come from the germline V gene. CDR3 in amino acids: CASSLKAGKPYNEQFF. The CDR3 DNA sequence: TGCGCCAGCAGCTTAAAGGCGGGTAAGCCCTACAATGAGCAGTTCTTC.

This clone was seen only once. This chain connects TRBV6-4 to TRBJ2-2; TRBD1 is a possible D gene (6 bases). The ends were cut back, 3 bases at V and 3 bases at J, with 8 bases in the middle. CDR3 length: 14 amino acids. In germline, CDR1 is MRHNA, CDR2 SNTAGT. The CDR3, as DNA: TGTGCCAGCAGTGAACAGGGCCACACCGGGGAGCTGTTTTTT. Amino acids: CASSEQGHTGELFF.

V gene TRBV6-6 combines with J gene TRBJ1-1; D gene uncertain. The CDR3 is 11 residues long. V dropped 7 bases and J dropped 7 bases, with 10 bases sitting between them. Germline loops: CDR1 MNHNY, CDR2 SVGAGI (reference sequence). The CDR3 reads CASTLGSEAFF. CDR3 DNA: TGTGCCAGCACTCTCGGGAGTGAAGCTTTCTTT.

This clone showed up just a few times. The rearrangement uses TRBV29-1 and TRBJ1-5; D is perhaps TRBD1 (5 bases). The V and J ends lost 1 base and 7 bases respectively, with 11 bases between them. The CDR3 has 13 amino acids. CDR1 and CDR2 (germline): SQVTM, ANQGSEA. The CDR3 region is CSVEGGRGQPQHF. In nucleotides, the CDR3 is TGCAGCGTTGAAGGGGGTCGGGGGCAGCCCCAGCATTTT. The full variable domain, with the rest looked up from reference TRBV29-1 and TRBJ1-5, is SAVISQKPSRDICQRGTSLTIQCQVDSQVTMMFWYRQQPGQSLTLIATANQGSEATYESGFVIDKFPISRPNLTFSTLTVSNMSPEDSSIYLCSVEGGRGQPQHFGDGTRLSIL.

The CDR3 DNA reads as TGTGCCAGCAGAACAACTAGCGGGGCAGGGAATGAGCAGTTCTTC. Its protein is CASRTTSGAGNEQFF. The chain links TRBV11-1 to TRBJ2-1, with 10 bases that match TRBD2. This CDR3 comprises 15 residues. The V gene end was trimmed by 6 bases and the J gene end by 7 bases; junction bases not matched to a gene: 9. CDR1 and CDR2 (germline): SGHAT, FQDESV (reference sequence).

Regarding this clone: Other DNA sequences from this sample encode an identical CDR3 as well. J is TRBJ1-6 and V is TRBV6-5; D is ambiguous. Germline-derived CDR1 and CDR2 are MNHEY and SVGAGI. There are 11 residues in the CDR3. V dropped 6 bases and J dropped 6 bases, with 3 bases sitting between them. The CDR3 protein is CASSFNSPLHF. The CDR3, as DNA: TGTGCCAGCAGCTTTAATTCACCCCTCCACTTT.

This clone was counted a single time. This rearrangement joins TRBV6-1 to TRBJ1-1; D call uncertain. V gave up 2 bases and J gave up 0 bases, with 10 bases separating them. CDR1 is MNHNS, CDR2 SASEGT, per germline. This CDR3 spans 15 amino acids. The CDR3 DNA reads as TGTGCCAGCAGTGAAACCGCAGCGGTGAACACTGAAGCTTTCTTT. This encodes CASSETAAVNTEAFF.

This clone was counted a single time. V usage is TRBV2 and J usage is TRBJ2-3; D is unclear. Germline-derived CDR1 and CDR2 are SNHLY and FYNNEI. Trimming pared 0 bases from V and 3 bases from J, leaving 10 bases between. The CDR3 has 15 amino acids. This CDR3 reads CASSEAHPLTDTQYF. CDR3 nucleotide sequence: TGTGCCAGCAGTGAAGCACACCCCTTGACAGATACGCAGTATTTT.

There are a few counts of this clone. The chain joins TRBV7-2 to TRBJ1-5; tentative D call: TRBD1 (5 bases). There are 11 residues in the CDR3. V gave up 11 bases and J gave up 5 bases, with 10 bases separating them. Germline lookup yields CDR1 SGHTA and CDR2 FQGNSA. CDR3: CAAGVDQPQHF. CDR3 nucleotides: TGTGCCGCGGGGGTGGATCAGCCCCAGCATTTT.

J is TRBJ1-1 and V is TRBV9; 11 positions agree with TRBD1. Germline-derived CDR1 and CDR2 are SGDLS and YYNGEE. The CDR3 totals 15 residues. V lost 4 bases and J lost 5; bases outside the gene matches: 7. CDR3 sequence (DNA): TGTGCCAGCAGCCGGACAGGGGGCGCCGAAACTGAAGCTTTCTTT. It translates to CASSRTGGAETEAFF. The full variable domain, rest sourced from reference TRBV9 and TRBJ1-1, is DSGVTQTPKHLITATGQRVTLRCSPRSGDLSVYWYQQSLDQGLQFLIQYYNGEERAKGNILERFSAQQFPDLHSELNLSSLELGDSALYFCASSRTGGAETEAFFGQGTRLTVV.

The chain uses TRBV12-3 or TRBV12-4 and TRBJ2-7; the D gene is possibly TRBD1 (6 bases). The V and J ends lost 3 bases and 6 bases respectively, with 12 bases between them. The CDR3 consists of 13 residues. Written as DNA, the CDR3 is TGTGCCAGCAGTTTTTTACGACAGGCCGAGCAGTACTTC. Translation gives CASSFLRQAEQYF.

The V gene is TRBV3-1 (or the pseudogene TRBV3-2), the J gene TRBJ2-3; 7 bases are shared with TRBD2. Germline assignment: CDR1 LGHDT and CDR2 YNNKEL (reference sequence). V shed 3 bases and J 1 base; nucleotides not matched to a gene: 13. This CDR3 region has 18 residues. The CDR3: CASSQATKRDLCTDTQYF. CDR3 nucleotides: TGTGCCAGCAGCCAGGCTACTAAGCGGGACTTATGCACAGATACGCAGTATTTT.

This clone was detected only once. This chain links TRBV18 with TRBJ2-3, with 8 positions matching TRBD2. Germline CDR1 and CDR2: KGHSH and LQKENI. Losses at the gene ends were 3 bases for V and 2 bases for J; bases not matched to a gene: 4. The length of the CDR3 is 15 residues. The CDR3 DNA sequence: TGTGCCAGCTCACCTGGACTAGCAGTCACAGATACGCAGTATTTT. Residues: CASSPGLAVTDTQYF.

The genes are TRBV5-1 and TRBJ2-3; D gene unclear. The V end was cut by 7 bases, the J end by 3 bases, with 15 bases between. Germline V gives CDR1 SGHRS, CDR2 YFSETQ. The CDR3 extends over 14 amino acids. CDR3 sequence reads: CASQRMLETDTQYF. Written as DNA, the CDR3 is TGCGCCAGCCAACGGATGCTGGAGACAGATACGCAGTATTTT.

This rearrangement joins TRBV5-1 to TRBJ2-7, with D possibly matching TRBD1 (6 bases). The V and J ends lost 4 bases and 6 bases respectively, with 14 bases between them. This CDR3 region has 13 residues. The germline V gene has CDR1 SGHRS and CDR2 YFSETQ. This CDR3 is CASSATGVAEQYF. The CDR3 bases are TGCGCCAGCAGCGCGACAGGTGTGGCCGAGCAGTACTTC. The full variable domain, with the rest looked up from reference TRBV5-1 and TRBJ2-7, is KAGVTQTPRYLIKTRGQQVTLSCSPISGHRSVSWYQQTPGQGLQFLFEYFSETQRNKGNFPGRFSGRQFSNSRSEMNVSTLELGDSALYLCASSATGVAEQYFGPGTRLTVT.

The chain uses TRBV10-3 and TRBJ2-7; TRBD1 might be the D (6 bases). CDR3 length: 14 amino acids. The germline V gene has CDR1 ENHRY and CDR2 SYGVKD. Deletions cut 2 bases from V and 5 bases from J, with 13 bases between. The CDR3 is CAISESRGVHEQYF. The CDR3 DNA reads TGTGCCATCAGTGAGAGCAGGGGAGTCCACGAGCAGTACTTC.

The CDR3 bases are TGTGCCAGCAGGAGGACTAGCGGTTCCTACAATGAGCAGTTCTTC. This translates into CASRRTSGSYNEQFF. The gene calls are TRBV2 and TRBJ2-1, with 10 bases lining up with TRBD2. The CDR3 totals 15 residues. The trim removed 6 bases at V and 1 base at J, leaving 3 bases unmatched. Germline V gives CDR1 SNHLY, CDR2 FYNNEI.

The CDR3 sequence is CASRTSGIRGNEQFF. Here the CDR3 DNA reads TGTGCCAGCAGAACTAGCGGGATCCGAGGTAATGAGCAGTTCTTC. V gene TRBV2 combines with J gene TRBJ2-1; 10 nucleotides align to TRBD2. J lost 7 bases, V lost 6 bases, and 9 bases had no gene match. This CDR3 comprises 15 residues. CDR1 is SNHLY and CDR2 is FYNNEI in the germline V gene.

The chain links TRBV19 to TRBJ1-5; D possibly corresponds to TRBD1 (5 bases). The CDR3 totals 18 residues. Germline CDR1 reads LNHDA; CDR2 reads SQIVND (reference sequence). With 7 bases removed from V and 0 bases from J, the gap between germline ends came to 22 bases. The CDR3 is CASIKGFSGPYSNQPQHF. As DNA, the CDR3 is TGTGCCAGTATCAAGGGTTTCTCAGGGCCATATAGCAATCAGCCCCAGCATTTT. Based on the CDR3 plus reference TRBV19 and TRBJ1-5, the full variable domain is DGGITQSPKYLFRKEGQNVTLSCEQNLNHDAMYWYRQDPGQGLRLIYYSQIVNDFQKGDIAEGYSVSREKKESFPLTVTSAQKNPTAFYLCASIKGFSGPYSNQPQHFGDGTRLSIL.

This chain connects TRBV6-2 or TRBV6-3 to TRBJ2-1; D is possibly TRBD2 (5 bases). Germline-derived CDR1 and CDR2 are MNHEY and SVGEGT. CDR3 length equals 15 residues. V was trimmed by 6 bases and J by 4 bases, leaving 16 bases between them. As DNA, the CDR3 is TGTGCCAGCAGCCGAATGACGGACTCGTACAATGAGCAGTTCTTC. This translates into CASSRMTDSYNEQFF.

The chain is built from TRBV5-4 and TRBJ1-2; possibly TRBD1 for D (5 bases). The germline V gene encodes CDR1 SGHNT and CDR2 YYREEE (reference sequence). V was trimmed by 1 base and J by 3 bases, leaving 10 bases between them. The CDR3 runs 14 residues. The CDR3, as DNA: TGTGCCAGCAGCTTGAGAGCCAGGGACTATGGCTACACCTTC. It codes for CASSLRARDYGYTF.

The chain has TRBV6-5 and TRBJ2-2; 7 nucleotides line up with TRBD1. Germline assignment: CDR1 MNHEY and CDR2 SVGAGI. The CDR3 is 15 residues long. V was clipped by 8 bases and J by 6 bases; unmatched bases: 12. CDR3 DNA sequence: TGTGCCAGCTCAAGGGGCGACAGGGCTGCCGGGGAGCTGTTTTTT. This gives the protein CASSRGDRAAGELFF.

This clone was found a few times. This CDR3 is CASSLVGQGDSPLHF. The CDR3 DNA reads as TGCGCCAGCAGCTTGGTGGGACAGGGAGACTCACCCCTCCACTTT. The V call is TRBV5-1, the J call TRBJ1-6, with TRBD1 matching 9 bases. The length of the CDR3 is 15 residues. Germline V gene data show CDR1 as SGHRS and CDR2 as YFSETQ. With V trimmed by 0 bases and J by 10 bases, 5 bases remained unmatched.

The V gene is TRBV5-4, the J gene TRBJ2-1; 16 nucleotides line up with TRBD2. J lost 6 bases, V lost 4 bases, and 7 bases had no gene match. The CDR3 length is 17 residues. CDR1 SGHNT and CDR2 YYREEE come from the germline V gene (reference sequence). The chain's CDR3 is CASSKGLAGGLGNEQFF. The CDR3 bases are TGTGCCAGCAGCAAGGGACTAGCGGGGGGGCTCGGCAATGAGCAGTTCTTC.

A single count supports this clone. The V gene is TRBV28, the J gene TRBJ2-7, with D possibly matching TRBD2 (7 bases). Germline V gene data show CDR1 as MDHEN and CDR2 as SYDVKM. This CDR3 has 14 amino acids. Trimming shortened V by 6 bases and J by 7 bases, and 19 bases separated the two germline ends. CDR3 region: CASSRLGGAREQYF. CDR3 in DNA: TGTGCCAGCAGCCGTCTGGGGGGGGCGAGGGAGCAGTACTTC. Full variable domain (missing parts from reference TRBV28 and TRBJ2-7): DVKVTQSSRYLVKRTGEKVFLECVQDMDHENMFWYRQDPGLGLRLIYFSYDVKMKEKGDIPEGYSVSREKKERFSLILESASTNQTSMYLCASSRLGGAREQYFGPGTRLTVT.

The chain combines TRBV6-5 with TRBJ1-1; D is undetermined. CDR1 MNHEY and CDR2 SVGAGI come from the germline V gene. Between the trimmed V and J ends, which lost 6 bases and 5 bases, there was a span of 13 bases. The CDR3 runs 13 residues. CDR3 in DNA: TGTGCCAGCAGCCCGGCGGGCGGGACTGAAGCTTTCTTT. This codes for CASSPAGGTEAFF.

V gene TRBV18 combines with J gene TRBJ1-3; D not certain. Between the trimmed V and J ends, which lost 4 bases and 0 bases, there was a span of 7 bases. The length of the CDR3 is 14 residues. Germline-derived CDR1 and CDR2 are KGHSH and LQKENI. CDR3 DNA: TGTGCCAGCTCACAGACACTCTCTGGAAACACCATATATTTT. Protein sequence: CASSQTLSGNTIYF.

The chain joins TRBV5-4 to TRBJ2-7, with 8 bases identical to TRBD2. Germline trimming cut 0 bases from V and 2 bases from J; bases unmatched to any gene: 4. CDR1 is SGHNT and CDR2 is YYREEE in the germline V gene (reference sequence). The CDR3 has 15 amino acids. CDR3 sequence reads: CASSLGAGAAYEQYF. Here the CDR3 DNA reads TGTGCCAGCAGCTTGGGAGCGGGGGCAGCCTACGAGCAGTACTTC.